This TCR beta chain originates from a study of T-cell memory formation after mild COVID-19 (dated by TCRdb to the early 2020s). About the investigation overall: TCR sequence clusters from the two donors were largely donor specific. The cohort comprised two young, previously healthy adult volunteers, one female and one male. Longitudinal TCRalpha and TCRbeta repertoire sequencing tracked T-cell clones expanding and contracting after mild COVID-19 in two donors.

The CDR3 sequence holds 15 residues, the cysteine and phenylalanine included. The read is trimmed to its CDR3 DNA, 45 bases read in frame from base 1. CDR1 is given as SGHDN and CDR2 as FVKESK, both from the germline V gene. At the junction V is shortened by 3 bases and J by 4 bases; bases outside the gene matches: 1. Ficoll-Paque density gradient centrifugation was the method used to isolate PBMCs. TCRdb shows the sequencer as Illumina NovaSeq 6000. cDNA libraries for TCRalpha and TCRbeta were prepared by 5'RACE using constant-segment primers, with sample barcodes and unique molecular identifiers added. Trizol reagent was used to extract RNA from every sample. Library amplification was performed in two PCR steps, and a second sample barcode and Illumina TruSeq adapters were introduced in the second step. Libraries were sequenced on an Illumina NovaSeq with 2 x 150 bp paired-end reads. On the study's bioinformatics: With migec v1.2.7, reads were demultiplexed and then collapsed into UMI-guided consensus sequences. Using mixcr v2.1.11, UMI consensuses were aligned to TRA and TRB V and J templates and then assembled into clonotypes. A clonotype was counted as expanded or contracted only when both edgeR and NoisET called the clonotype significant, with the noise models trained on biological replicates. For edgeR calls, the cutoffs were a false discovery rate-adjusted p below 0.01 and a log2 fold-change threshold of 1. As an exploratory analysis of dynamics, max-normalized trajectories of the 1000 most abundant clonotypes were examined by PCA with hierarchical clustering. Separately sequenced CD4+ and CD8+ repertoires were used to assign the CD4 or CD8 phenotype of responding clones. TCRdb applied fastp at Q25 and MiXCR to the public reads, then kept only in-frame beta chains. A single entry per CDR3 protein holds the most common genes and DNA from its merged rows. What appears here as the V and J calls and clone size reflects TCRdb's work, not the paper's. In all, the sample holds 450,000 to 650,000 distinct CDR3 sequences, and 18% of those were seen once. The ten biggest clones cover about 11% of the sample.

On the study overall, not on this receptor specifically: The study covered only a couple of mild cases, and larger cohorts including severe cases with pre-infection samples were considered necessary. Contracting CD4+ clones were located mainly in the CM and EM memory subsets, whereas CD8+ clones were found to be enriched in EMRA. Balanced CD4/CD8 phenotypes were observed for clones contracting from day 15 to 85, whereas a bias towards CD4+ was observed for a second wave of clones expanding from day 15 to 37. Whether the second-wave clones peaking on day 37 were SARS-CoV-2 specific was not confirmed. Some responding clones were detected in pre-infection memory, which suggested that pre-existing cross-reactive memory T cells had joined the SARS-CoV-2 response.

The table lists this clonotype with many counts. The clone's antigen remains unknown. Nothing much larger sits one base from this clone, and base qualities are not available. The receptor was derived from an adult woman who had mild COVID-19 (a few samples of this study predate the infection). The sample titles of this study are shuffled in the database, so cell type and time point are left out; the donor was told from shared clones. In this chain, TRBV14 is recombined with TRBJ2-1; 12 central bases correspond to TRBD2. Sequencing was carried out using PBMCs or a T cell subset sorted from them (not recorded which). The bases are TGTGCCAGCAGCCACCTAGCGGGAGGGTACAATGAGCAGTTCTTC. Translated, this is CASSHLAGGYNEQFF. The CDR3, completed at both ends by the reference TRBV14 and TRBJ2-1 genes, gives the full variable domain EAGVTQFPSHSVIEKGQTVTLRCDPISGHDNLYWYRRVMGKEIKFLLHFVKESKQDESGMPNNRFLAERTGGTYSTLKVQPAELEDSGVYFCASSHLAGGYNEQFFGPGTRLTVL.